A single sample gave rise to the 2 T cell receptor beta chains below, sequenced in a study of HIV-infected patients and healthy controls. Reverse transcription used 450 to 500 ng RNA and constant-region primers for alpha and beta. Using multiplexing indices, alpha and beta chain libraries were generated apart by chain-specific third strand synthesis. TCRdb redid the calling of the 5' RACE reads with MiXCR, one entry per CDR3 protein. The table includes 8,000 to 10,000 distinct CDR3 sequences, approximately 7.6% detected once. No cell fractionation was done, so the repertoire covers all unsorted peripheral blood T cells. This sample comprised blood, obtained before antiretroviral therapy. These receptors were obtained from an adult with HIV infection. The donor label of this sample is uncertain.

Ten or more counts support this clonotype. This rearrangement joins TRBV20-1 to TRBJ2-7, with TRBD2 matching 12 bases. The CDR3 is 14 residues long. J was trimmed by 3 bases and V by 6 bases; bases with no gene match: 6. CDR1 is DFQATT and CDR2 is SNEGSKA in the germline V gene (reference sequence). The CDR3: CSAQTSGSIYEQYF. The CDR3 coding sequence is TGCAGTGCCCAGACTAGCGGGAGTATCTACGAGCAGTACTTC.

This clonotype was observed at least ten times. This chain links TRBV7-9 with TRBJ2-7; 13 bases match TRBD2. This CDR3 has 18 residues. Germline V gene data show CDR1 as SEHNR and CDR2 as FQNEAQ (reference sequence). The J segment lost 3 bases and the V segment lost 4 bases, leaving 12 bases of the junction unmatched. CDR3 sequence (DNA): TGTGCCAGCAGCTACGGGACTAGCGGGAAAGATAACTTCTACGAGCAGTACTTC. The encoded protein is CASSYGTSGKDNFYEQYF.